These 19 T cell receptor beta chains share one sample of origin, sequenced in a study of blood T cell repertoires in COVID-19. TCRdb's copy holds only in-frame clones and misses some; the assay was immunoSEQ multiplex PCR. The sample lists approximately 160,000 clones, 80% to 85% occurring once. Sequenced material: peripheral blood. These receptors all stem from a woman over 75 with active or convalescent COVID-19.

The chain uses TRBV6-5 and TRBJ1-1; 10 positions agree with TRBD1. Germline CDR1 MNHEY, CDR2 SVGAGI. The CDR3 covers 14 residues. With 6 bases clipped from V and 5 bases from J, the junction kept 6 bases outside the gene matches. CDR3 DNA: TGTGCCAGCAGGGTCGACAGGGGGCGGACTGAAGCTTTCTTT. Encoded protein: CASRVDRGRTEAFF.

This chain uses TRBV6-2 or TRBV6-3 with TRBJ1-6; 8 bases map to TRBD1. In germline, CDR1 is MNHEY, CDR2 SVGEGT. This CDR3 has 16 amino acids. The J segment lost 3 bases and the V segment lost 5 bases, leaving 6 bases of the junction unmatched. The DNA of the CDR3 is TGTGCCAGCAGTCCCACCGGGACAGGCTATAATTCACCCCTCCACTTT. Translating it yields CASSPTGTGYNSPLHF.

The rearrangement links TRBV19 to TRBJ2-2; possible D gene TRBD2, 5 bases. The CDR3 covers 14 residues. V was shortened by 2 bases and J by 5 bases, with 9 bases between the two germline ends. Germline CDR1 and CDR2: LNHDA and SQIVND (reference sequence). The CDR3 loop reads CASSIREGTGELFF. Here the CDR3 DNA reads TGTGCCAGTAGTATAAGAGAGGGAACCGGGGAGCTGTTTTTT.

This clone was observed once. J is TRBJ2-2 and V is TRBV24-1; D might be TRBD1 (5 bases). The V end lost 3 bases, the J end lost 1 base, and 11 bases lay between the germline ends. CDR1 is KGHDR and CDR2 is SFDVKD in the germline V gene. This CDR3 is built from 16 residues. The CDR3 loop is CATSDARVENTGELFF. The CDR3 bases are TGTGCCACCAGTGATGCCAGGGTCGAGAACACCGGGGAGCTGTTTTTT.

CDR3 in DNA: TGTGCCATCAGTGACAGGGACATGAACACTGAAGCTTTCTTT. This codes for CAISDRDMNTEAFF. This chain uses TRBV10-3 with TRBJ1-1; maybe TRBD1 (6 bases). The CDR3 totals 14 residues. The V end was cut by 3 bases, the J end by 0 bases, with 8 bases between. Per the germline V gene, CDR1 is ENHRY and CDR2 is SYGVKD.

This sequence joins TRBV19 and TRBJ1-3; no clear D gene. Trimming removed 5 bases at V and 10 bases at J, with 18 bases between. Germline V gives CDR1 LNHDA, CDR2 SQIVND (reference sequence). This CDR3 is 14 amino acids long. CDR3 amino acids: CASSGPGRVWTIYF. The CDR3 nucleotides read TGTGCCAGTAGTGGTCCGGGGAGGGTGTGGACCATATATTTT.

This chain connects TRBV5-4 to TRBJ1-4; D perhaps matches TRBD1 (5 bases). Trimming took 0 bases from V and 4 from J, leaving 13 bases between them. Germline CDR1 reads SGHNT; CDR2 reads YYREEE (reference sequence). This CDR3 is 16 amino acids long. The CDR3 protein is CASSLGPGKINEKLFF. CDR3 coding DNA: TGTGCCAGCAGCTTGGGGCCAGGGAAGATTAATGAAAAACTGTTTTTT.

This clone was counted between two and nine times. The CDR3 region is CASSTGQGAYNEQFF. DNA for the CDR3: TGCGCCAGCAGCACCGGACAGGGGGCCTACAATGAGCAGTTCTTC. J is TRBJ2-1 and V is TRBV5-1, with 10 bases identical to TRBD1. The CDR3 length is 15 residues. Germline CDR1 is SGHRS and CDR2 is YFSETQ. After removal of 4 bases from V and 2 bases from J, the junction contained 3 bases not matched to a gene.

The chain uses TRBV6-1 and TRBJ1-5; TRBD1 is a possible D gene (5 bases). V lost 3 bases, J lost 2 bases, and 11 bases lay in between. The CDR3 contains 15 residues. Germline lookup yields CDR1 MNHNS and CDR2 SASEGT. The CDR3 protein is CASSEGPTGNQPQHF. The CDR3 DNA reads TGTGCCAGCAGTGAGGGCCCGACAGGCAATCAGCCCCAGCATTTT.

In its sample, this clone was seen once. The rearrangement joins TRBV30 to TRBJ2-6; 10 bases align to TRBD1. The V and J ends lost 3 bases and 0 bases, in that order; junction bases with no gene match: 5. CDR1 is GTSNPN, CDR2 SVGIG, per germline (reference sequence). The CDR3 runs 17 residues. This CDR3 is CAWRGDRGGSGANVLTF. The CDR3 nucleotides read TGTGCCTGGAGGGGGGACAGGGGAGGCTCTGGGGCCAACGTCCTGACTTTC.

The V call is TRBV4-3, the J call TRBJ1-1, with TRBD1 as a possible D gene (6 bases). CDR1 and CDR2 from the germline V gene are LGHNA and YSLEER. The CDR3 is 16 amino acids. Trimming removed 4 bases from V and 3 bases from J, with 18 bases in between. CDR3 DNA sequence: TGCGCCAGCAGCCCTTCCGGGGGGGCGCAATACACTGAAGCTTTCTTT. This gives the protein CASSPSGGAQYTEAFF.

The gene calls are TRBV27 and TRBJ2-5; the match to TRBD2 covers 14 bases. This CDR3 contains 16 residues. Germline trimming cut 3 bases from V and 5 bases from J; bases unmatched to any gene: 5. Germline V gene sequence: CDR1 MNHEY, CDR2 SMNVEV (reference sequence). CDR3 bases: TGTGCCAGCAGTTTGGGACTAGCGGGGGCTGGGGAGACCCAGTACTTC. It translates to CASSLGLAGAGETQYF.

The CDR3 sequence is CASSPIGVGGNTIYF. The CDR3 DNA sequence: TGTGCCAGCAGCCCCATCGGGGTTGGTGGAAACACCATATATTTT. The chain carries TRBV11-2 and TRBJ1-3; no reliable D call. Trimming cost V 5 bases and J 3 bases, with 14 bases left between them. CDR3 length: 15 residues. From germline, CDR1 is SGHAT and CDR2 FQNNGV.

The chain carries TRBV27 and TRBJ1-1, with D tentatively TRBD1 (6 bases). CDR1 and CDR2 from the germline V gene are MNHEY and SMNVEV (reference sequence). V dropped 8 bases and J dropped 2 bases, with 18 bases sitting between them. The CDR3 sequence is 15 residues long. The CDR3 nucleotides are TGTGCCAGCTACCCGCCGGGGGGGCTCAACACTGAAGCTTTCTTT. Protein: CASYPPGGLNTEAFF.

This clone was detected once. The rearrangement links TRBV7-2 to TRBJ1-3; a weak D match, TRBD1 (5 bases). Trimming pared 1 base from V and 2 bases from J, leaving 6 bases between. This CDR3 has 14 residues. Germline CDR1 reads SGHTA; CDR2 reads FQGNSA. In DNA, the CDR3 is TGTGCCAGCAGCTTAGGCAGGGCTGGAAACACCATATATTTT. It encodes CASSLGRAGNTIYF.

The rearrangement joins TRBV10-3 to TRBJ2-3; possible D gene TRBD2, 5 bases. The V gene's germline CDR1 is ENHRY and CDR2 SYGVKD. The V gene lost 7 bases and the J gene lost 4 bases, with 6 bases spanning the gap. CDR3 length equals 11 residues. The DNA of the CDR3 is TGTGCCATCATGGAGGCAGATACGCAGTATTTT. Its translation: CAIMEADTQYF.

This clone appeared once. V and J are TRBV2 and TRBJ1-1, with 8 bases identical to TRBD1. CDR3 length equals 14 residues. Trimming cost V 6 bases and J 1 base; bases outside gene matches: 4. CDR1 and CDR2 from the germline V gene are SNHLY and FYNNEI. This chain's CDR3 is CASRLTGANTEAFF. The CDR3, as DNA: TGTGCCAGCAGGTTGACAGGGGCGAACACTGAAGCTTTCTTT.

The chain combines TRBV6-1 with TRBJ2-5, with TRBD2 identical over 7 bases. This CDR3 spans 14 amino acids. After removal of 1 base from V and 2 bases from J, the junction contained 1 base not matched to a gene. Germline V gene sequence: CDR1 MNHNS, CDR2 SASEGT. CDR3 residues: CASSEGGGQETQYF. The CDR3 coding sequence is TGTGCCAGCAGTGAAGGGGGGGGTCAAGAGACCCAGTACTTC.

The DNA of the CDR3 is TGTGCCAGCAGCTTAGAGATATCGGGGACTCGGCCCCAGCATTTT. Its protein product is CASSLEISGTRPQHF. This chain uses TRBV7-8 with TRBJ1-5; D is perhaps TRBD1 (5 bases). Trimming shortened V by 1 base and J by 9 bases, and 16 bases separated the two germline ends. This CDR3 comprises 15 residues. Germline CDR1 and CDR2: SGHVS and FQNEAQ.